Described below is a single T cell receptor beta chain sequence and its context. Its antigen is unidentified. The entry originates in a study of cytomegalovirus exposure and HLA in healthy donors. The V gene lost 3 bases and the J gene lost 4 bases, with 16 bases spanning the gap. The length of the CDR3 is 16 residues. Germline loops: CDR1 MNHEY, CDR2 SVGAGI. It was with 60 Vbeta and 13 Jbeta primers that the PCR ran. The protocol was immunoSEQ multiplex PCR, while the TCRdb copy is restricted to in-frame clones and leaves out a portion. The table records about 130,000 clones, around 68% of them present only once. Study-level findings and limits: In vitro data verified a few CMV-associated chains as specific for CMV antigens. Later genetic work tied a missense DCLRE1C variant to beta-chain V and J trimming.

The clonotype originates from a man aged 40-49 years in good health and CMV-seropositive. The sequencing sample was made of PBMCs. This chain links TRBV6-5 with TRBJ1-3; TRBD1 is a possible D gene (5 bases). The CDR3 spells CASSYGTHAGGNTIYF. The CDR3 DNA follows: TGTGCCAGCAGTTATGGGACTCACGCGGGAGGAAACACCATATATTTT.